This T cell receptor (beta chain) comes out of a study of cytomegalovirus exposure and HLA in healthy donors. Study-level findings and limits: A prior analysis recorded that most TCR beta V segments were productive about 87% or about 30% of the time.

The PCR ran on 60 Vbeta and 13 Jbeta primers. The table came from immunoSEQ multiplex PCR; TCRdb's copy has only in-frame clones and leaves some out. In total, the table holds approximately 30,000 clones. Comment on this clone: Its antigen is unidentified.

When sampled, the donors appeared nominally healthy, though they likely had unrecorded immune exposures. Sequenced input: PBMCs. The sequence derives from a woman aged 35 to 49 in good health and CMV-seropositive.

DNA of the CDR3: TGTGCCAGCAGCCTCCGGGAGGCTAGCACAGATACGCAGTATTTT. This sequence encodes CASSLREASTDTQYF. V and J are TRBV11-2 and TRBJ2-3; TRBD2 agrees at 7 bases. Trimming removed 5 bases from V and 0 bases from J; junction bases left unmatched: 5. Germline CDR1 SGHAT, CDR2 FQNNGV. The CDR3 has 15 amino acids.